This TCR beta chain was recovered during a study of response to subunit inactivated influenza vaccine. In this sample, this clonotype turned up many times. Its antigen is undetermined. TCRdb reprocessed the RT-PCR reads with MiXCR, giving one entry per CDR3 protein. This table holds about 480,000 distinct CDR3 sequences, 11% found once. Study-level points and caveats: Authors suggested that a seasonal influenza vaccination recruits few new T cells each time.

The specimen comprised PBMCs from blood, sampled roughly 46 days after vaccination. The clonotype originates from a man aged 50-60 years who received an inactivated influenza vaccine.

The CDR3 DNA sequence: TGCAGTGCTAGCGGGAGAGCTCTCTATTCTCTATCGTACGAGCAGTACTTC. Protein product: CSASGRALYSLSYEQYF. The chain combines TRBV20-1 with TRBJ2-7, with a possible D match to TRBD2 (6 bases). There are 17 residues in the CDR3. Trimming removed 3 bases from V and 4 bases from J, with 25 bases in between. Germline V lookup: CDR1 DFQATT, CDR2 SNEGSKA (reference sequence).